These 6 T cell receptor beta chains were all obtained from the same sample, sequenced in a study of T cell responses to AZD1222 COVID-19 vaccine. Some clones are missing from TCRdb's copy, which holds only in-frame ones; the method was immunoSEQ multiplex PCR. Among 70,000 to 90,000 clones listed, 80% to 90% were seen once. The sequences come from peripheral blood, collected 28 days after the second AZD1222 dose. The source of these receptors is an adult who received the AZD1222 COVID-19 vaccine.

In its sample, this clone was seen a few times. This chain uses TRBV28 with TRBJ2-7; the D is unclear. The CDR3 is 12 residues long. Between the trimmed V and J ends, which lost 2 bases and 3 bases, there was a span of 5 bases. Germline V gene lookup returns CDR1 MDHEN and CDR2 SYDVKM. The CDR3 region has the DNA TGTGCCAGCAGTTTAAGGAACTACGAGCAGTACTTC. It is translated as CASSLRNYEQYF.

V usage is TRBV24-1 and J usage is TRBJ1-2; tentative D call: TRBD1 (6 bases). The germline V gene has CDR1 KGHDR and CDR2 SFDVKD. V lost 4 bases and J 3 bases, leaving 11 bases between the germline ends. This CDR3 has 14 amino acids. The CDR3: CATSDRGGDYGYTF. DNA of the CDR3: TGTGCCACCAGTGACAGGGGAGGCGACTATGGCTACACCTTC.

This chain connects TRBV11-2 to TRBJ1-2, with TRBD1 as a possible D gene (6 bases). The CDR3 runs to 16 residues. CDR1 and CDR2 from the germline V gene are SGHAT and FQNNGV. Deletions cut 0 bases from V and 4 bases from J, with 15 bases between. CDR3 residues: CASSLEWDTLGYGYTF. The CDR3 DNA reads TGTGCCAGCAGCTTAGAGTGGGACACCCTCGGCTATGGCTACACCTTC.

CDR3 amino acids: CASSPRFVRESGEQYF. Written as DNA, the CDR3 is TGTGCCAGTTCGCCCCGATTTGTGCGGGAGTCTGGCGAGCAGTACTTC. The chain couples TRBV19 to TRBJ2-7, with 7 bases fitting TRBD2. Germline V gene data show CDR1 as LNHDA and CDR2 as SQIVND (reference sequence). With 8 bases clipped from V and 6 bases from J, the junction kept 19 bases outside the gene matches. This CDR3 has 16 amino acids.

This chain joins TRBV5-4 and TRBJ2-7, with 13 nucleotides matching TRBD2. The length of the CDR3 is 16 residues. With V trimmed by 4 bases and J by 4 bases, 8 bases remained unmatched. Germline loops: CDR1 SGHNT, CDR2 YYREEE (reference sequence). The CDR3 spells CASSTGTSGAKYEQYV. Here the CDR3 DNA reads TGTGCCAGCAGCACGGGGACTAGCGGGGCAAAATACGAGCAGTACGTC.

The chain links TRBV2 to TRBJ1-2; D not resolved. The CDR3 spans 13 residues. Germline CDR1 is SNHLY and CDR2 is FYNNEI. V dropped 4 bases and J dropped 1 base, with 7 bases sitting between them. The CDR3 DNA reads TGTGCCAGCAGTGGTTATTTTAACTATGGCTACACCTTC. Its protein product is CASSGYFNYGYTF.